This TCR beta chain was recovered during a study of cytomegalovirus exposure and HLA in healthy donors. Across the whole study: Previous work identified roughly 120 million unique TCR beta sequences from about 179 million T cells.

General study findings and limits: TCR beta V- and J-gene trimming, according to a later analysis, was linked to a missense DCLRE1C variant. V segments that were indistinguishable, TRBV6-2 and TRBV6-3 among them, were omitted from analysis.

When sampled, the donors appeared nominally healthy, though they likely had unrecorded immune exposures. As for this clone: Its antigen is not known.

PCR primers comprised 60 Vbeta and 13 Jbeta primers. Libraries were prepared by immunoSEQ multiplex PCR; TCRdb keeps only in-frame clonotypes and omits some of them. The sample consists of 150,000 to 200,000 clones, approximately 79% of them appearing once. This CDR3 is built from 13 residues. CDR1 and CDR2 from the germline V gene are GTSNPN and SVGIG (reference sequence). V lost 4 bases, J lost 7 bases, and 13 bases lay in between. Sequencing was done on a sample of PBMCs. This clonotype was obtained from a middle-aged woman in good health and CMV-seronegative. The gene calls are TRBV30 and TRBJ1-4, with D perhaps TRBD1 (6 bases). The CDR3 spells CAWTRGGGEKLFF. In nucleotides, the CDR3 is TGTGCCTGGACCCGGGGAGGGGGTGAAAAACTGTTTTTT.